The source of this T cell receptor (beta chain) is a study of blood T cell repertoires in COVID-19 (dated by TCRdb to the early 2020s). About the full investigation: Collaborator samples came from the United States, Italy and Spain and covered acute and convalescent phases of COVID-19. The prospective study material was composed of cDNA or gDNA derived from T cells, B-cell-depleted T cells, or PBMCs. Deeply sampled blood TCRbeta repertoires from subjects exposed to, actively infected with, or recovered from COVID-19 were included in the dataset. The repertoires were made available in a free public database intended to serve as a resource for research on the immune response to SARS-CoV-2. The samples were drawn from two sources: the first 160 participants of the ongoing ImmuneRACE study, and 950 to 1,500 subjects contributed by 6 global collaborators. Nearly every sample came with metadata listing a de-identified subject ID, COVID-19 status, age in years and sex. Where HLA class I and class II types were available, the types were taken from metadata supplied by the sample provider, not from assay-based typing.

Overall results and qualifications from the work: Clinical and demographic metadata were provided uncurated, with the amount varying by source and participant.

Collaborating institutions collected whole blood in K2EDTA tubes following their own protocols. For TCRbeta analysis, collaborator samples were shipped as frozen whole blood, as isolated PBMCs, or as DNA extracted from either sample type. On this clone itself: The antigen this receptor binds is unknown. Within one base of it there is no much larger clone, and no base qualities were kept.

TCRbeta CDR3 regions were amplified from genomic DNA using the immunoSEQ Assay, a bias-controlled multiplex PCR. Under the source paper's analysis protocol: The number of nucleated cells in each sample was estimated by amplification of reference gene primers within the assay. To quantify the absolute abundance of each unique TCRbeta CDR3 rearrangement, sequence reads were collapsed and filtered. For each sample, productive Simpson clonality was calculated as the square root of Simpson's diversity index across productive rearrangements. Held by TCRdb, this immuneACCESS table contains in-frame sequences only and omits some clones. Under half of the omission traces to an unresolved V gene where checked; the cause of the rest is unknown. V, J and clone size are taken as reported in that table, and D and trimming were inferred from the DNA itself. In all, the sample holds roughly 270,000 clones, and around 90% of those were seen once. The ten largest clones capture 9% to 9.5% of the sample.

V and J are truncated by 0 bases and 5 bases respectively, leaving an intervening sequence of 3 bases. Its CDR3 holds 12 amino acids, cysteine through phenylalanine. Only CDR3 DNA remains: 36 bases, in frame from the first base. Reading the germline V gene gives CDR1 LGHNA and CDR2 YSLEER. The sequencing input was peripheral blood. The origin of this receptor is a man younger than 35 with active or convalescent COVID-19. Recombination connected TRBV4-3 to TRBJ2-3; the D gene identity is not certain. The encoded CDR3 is CASSQDLDTQYF. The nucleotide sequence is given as TGCGCCAGCAGCCAAGACTTAGATACGCAGTATTTT.